This T cell receptor (beta chain) was observed in a study of blood T cell repertoires in COVID-19. Looked up from germline, CDR1 is LGHNA and CDR2 is YNFKEQ. The CDR3 length is 13 residues. Trimming pared 0 bases from V and 7 bases from J, leaving 7 bases between. Produced via immunoSEQ multiplex PCR; TCRdb's table is partial and in-frame only. The profile shows roughly 200,000 clones, 89% of them singletons. Worth noting for this clone: A much bigger clone sits one base away, suggesting this may be a read error.

The receptor's source is a woman aged 30 to 39 with acute COVID-19. Sequences were obtained from PBMCs or T cells enriched from blood (not recorded which). This chain uses TRBV4-2 with TRBJ1-5; no definite D call. CDR3 DNA sequence: TGTGCCAGCAGCCAAGATTTACTGCAGCCCCAGCATTTT. Residues: CASSQDLLQPQHF.